Given below is one T cell receptor beta chain in context. The antigen remains undetermined. This CDR3 has 16 amino acids. V lost 0 bases and J 1 base, leaving 12 bases between the germline ends. Germline CDR1 is MRHNA and CDR2 is SNTAGT. These data come from a study of T cell responses to AZD1222 COVID-19 vaccine. Assay: immunoSEQ multiplex PCR; the TCRdb copy retains only in-frame clones and omits some. Here the sample spans around 130,000 clones, around 84% being singletons. Overall study findings and caveats: At study baseline, merely more than 5 AZD1222 recipients were seropositive.

This chain links TRBV6-4 with TRBJ2-5; no clear D gene. The receptor's source is an adult in good health. Sequenced material: peripheral blood, taken on day 0 of AZD1222 vaccination. The CDR3 loop reads CASSDSKAPSQETQYF. In DNA, the CDR3 is TGTGCCAGCAGTGACTCGAAGGCACCCTCCCAAGAGACCCAGTACTTC.